This T cell receptor beta chain was sequenced in a study of blood T cell repertoires in COVID-19. Study-wide context: PBMCs, B-cell-depleted T cells, or T cells provided the cDNA or gDNA that made up the material.

V gave up 5 bases and J gave up 0 bases, with 10 bases separating them. The length of the CDR3 is 15 residues. Germline values: CDR1 MNHEY, CDR2 SVGEGT. Repertoires were generated with immunoSEQ multiplex PCR, while TCRdb's copy carries only in-frame clones and drops some. Of fewer than 120,000 clones in the sample, more than 70% were seen once. A single count supports this clone. The sequence came from a woman aged 45-65 years with acute or convalescent COVID-19. The source material was peripheral blood. The chain employs TRBV6-2 or TRBV6-3 and TRBJ2-2; perhaps TRBD2 as D (6 bases). The CDR3 coding sequence is TGTGCCAGCAGTAAAGCGGGTACGAACACCGGGGAGCTGTTTTTT. This encodes CASSKAGTNTGELFF.